This TCR beta chain comes out of a study of blood T cell repertoires in COVID-19. Trimming removed 6 bases at V and 8 bases at J, with 13 bases between. The CDR3 is 12 amino acids. Germline V lookup: CDR1 MDHEN, CDR2 SYDVKM. Profiled with immunoSEQ multiplex PCR; TCRdb holds only in-frame clones, not every one. The repertoire includes under 300,000 clones, 83% of them detected once, and roughly 5.5% sits in the top ten. The sequence was obtained from a human donor in a cohort sampled during active COVID-19. Sequenced input: peripheral blood. The chain couples TRBV28 to TRBJ1-2, with no clear D. CDR3 DNA sequence: TGTGCCAGCAGCCCCGAGCTCCTCGGCTACACCTTC. Translating gives CASSPELLGYTF.